These T cell receptor beta chains were read from a single sample in a study of blood T cell repertoires in COVID-19. Here immunoSEQ multiplex PCR was the method, and the copy in TCRdb shows in-frame clones only, minus some. The sample consists of around 380,000 clones, roughly four fifths of them appearing once. Sample: peripheral blood. The receptors derive from a human donor with acute or convalescent COVID-19. The donor label of this sample is uncertain. CDR3s include the opening cysteine and the closing phenylalanine or tryptophan. The order of the fields is CDR3 length, clone size, D gene, V gene, J gene, CDR3 DNA, CDR3 protein. D genes are given only for firm matches. Where a row states a size, it is once, few, many or the class of an expanded clone; other rows omit it.

CDR3 length: 15
clone size: .
D gene: TRBD2
V gene: TRBV7-9
J gene: TRBJ2-1
CDR3 DNA: TGTGCCAGCAGCTTCCGGCGGGGGGACTACAATGAGCAGTTCTTC
CDR3 protein: CASSFRRGDYNEQFF

CDR3 length: 14
clone size: once
D gene: .
V gene: TRBV5-8
J gene: TRBJ1-1
CDR3 DNA: TGTGCCAGCAGCTCGGACATCCCCAAATCGACGGCTTTCTTT
CDR3 protein: CASSSDIPKSTAFF

CDR3 length: 17
clone size: .
D gene: TRBD1
V gene: TRBV29-1
J gene: TRBJ2-4
CDR3 DNA: TGCAGCGTTGGCGACCCAGGACAGGGGGTAGCCAAAAACATTCAGTACTTC
CDR3 protein: CSVGDPGQGVAKNIQYF

CDR3 length: 18
clone size: .
D gene: TRBD2
V gene: TRBV6-1
J gene: TRBJ2-5
CDR3 DNA: TGTGCCAGCAGTGAAAGGGCTAGCGGGAGGTCGTACCAAGAGACCCAGTACTTC
CDR3 protein: CASSERASGRSYQETQYF

CDR3 length: 17
clone size: .
D gene: TRBD1
V gene: TRBV7-9
J gene: TRBJ1-3
CDR3 DNA: TGTGCCAGCAGCATAGGACAGGGTCGTAGCTCTGGAAACACCATATATTTT
CDR3 protein: CASSIGQGRSSGNTIYF

CDR3 length: 15
clone size: .
D gene: TRBD1
V gene: TRBV5-5
J gene: TRBJ1-1
CDR3 DNA: TGTGCCAGCAGCCTACCGGGGACAGTGAACACTGAAGCTTTCTTT
CDR3 protein: CASSLPGTVNTEAFF

CDR3 length: 15
clone size: few
D gene: TRBD1
V gene: TRBV4-2
J gene: TRBJ1-6
CDR3 DNA: TGTGCCAGCAGCCGAGGGGGGACAGGGGATTCACCCCTCCACTTT
CDR3 protein: CASSRGGTGDSPLHF

CDR3 length: 13
clone size: .
D gene: .
V gene: TRBV19
J gene: TRBJ1-2
CDR3 DNA: TGTGCCAGTAGTAACGGGGGAAGGGTTGGCTACACCTTC
CDR3 protein: CASSNGGRVGYTF

CDR3 length: 17
clone size: .
D gene: .
V gene: TRBV30
J gene: TRBJ1-4
CDR3 DNA: TGTGCCTGGAGTGTAACGTCAGGCGTCACCTTTAATGAAAAACTGTTTTTT
CDR3 protein: CAWSVTSGVTFNEKLFF

CDR3 length: 14
clone size: .
D gene: TRBD1
V gene: TRBV7-9
J gene: TRBJ1-3
CDR3 DNA: TGTGCCAGCAGCAAGGACAGGCAAGGAAACACCATATATTTT
CDR3 protein: CASSKDRQGNTIYF

CDR3 length: 15
clone size: .
D gene: .
V gene: TRBV3-1/TRBV3-2
J gene: TRBJ1-2
CDR3 DNA: TGTGCCAGCAGCCAAGTGGCGGGGACCTCGGGGGGCTACACCTTC
CDR3 protein: CASSQVAGTSGGYTF

CDR3 length: 14
clone size: .
D gene: TRBD1
V gene: TRBV7-2
J gene: TRBJ1-4
CDR3 DNA: TGTGCCAGCAGACCAAGGACAGGGACGGAAAAACTGTTTTTT
CDR3 protein: CASRPRTGTEKLFF

CDR3 length: 17
clone size: .
D gene: .
V gene: TRBV7-8
J gene: TRBJ1-1
CDR3 DNA: TGTGCCAGCAGCTTAGAAGAGCAAGGGGCGTGGAACACTGAAGCTTTCTTT
CDR3 protein: CASSLEEQGAWNTEAFF

CDR3 length: 16
clone size: .
D gene: TRBD2
V gene: TRBV6-5
J gene: TRBJ2-2
CDR3 DNA: TGTGCCAGCAGTTACCCTAGCGGGGGGGCCACCGGGGAGCTGTTTTTT
CDR3 protein: CASSYPSGGATGELFF

CDR3 length: 11
clone size: .
D gene: .
V gene: TRBV2
J gene: TRBJ2-3
CDR3 DNA: TGTGCCAGCATGTGGCCAGATACGCAGTATTTT
CDR3 protein: CASMWPDTQYF

CDR3 length: 16
clone size: .
D gene: .
V gene: TRBV5-1
J gene: TRBJ2-2
CDR3 DNA: TGCGCCAGCAGCTTGCGGAGTTTGGCGGGCGCCGGGGAGCTGTTTTTT
CDR3 protein: CASSLRSLAGAGELFF

CDR3 length: 16
clone size: .
D gene: TRBD2
V gene: TRBV5-4
J gene: TRBJ2-5
CDR3 DNA: TGTGCCAGCAGCTTAGGTCGGGGGGGAGGGCAAGAGACCCAGTACTTC
CDR3 protein: CASSLGRGGGQETQYF

CDR3 length: 13
clone size: .
D gene: .
V gene: TRBV2
J gene: TRBJ2-7
CDR3 DNA: TGTGCCAGCAGTGAAGCGAGGGCGTTCGAGCAGTACTTC
CDR3 protein: CASSEARAFEQYF

CDR3 length: 14
clone size: .
D gene: .
V gene: TRBV9
J gene: TRBJ1-2
CDR3 DNA: TGTGCCAGCAGGGGATTCACAGGCAACTATGGCTACACCTTC
CDR3 protein: CASRGFTGNYGYTF

CDR3 length: 18
clone size: .
D gene: .
V gene: TRBV5-1
J gene: TRBJ2-7
CDR3 DNA: TGCGCCAGCAGCTCGCGGGACCAATATTCGATAGTCACCTACGAGCAGTACTTC
CDR3 protein: CASSSRDQYSIVTYEQYF

CDR3 length: 13
clone size: .
D gene: .
V gene: TRBV15
J gene: TRBJ1-1
CDR3 DNA: TGTGCCACCAGCAGGAGGGCGGGCACTGAAGCTTTCTTT
CDR3 protein: CATSRRAGTEAFF

CDR3 length: 13
clone size: .
D gene: .
V gene: TRBV14
J gene: TRBJ1-1
CDR3 DNA: TGTGCCAGCAGCCAAGTCAGGAACACTGAAGCTTTCTTT
CDR3 protein: CASSQVRNTEAFF

CDR3 length: 13
clone size: few
D gene: .
V gene: TRBV27
J gene: TRBJ1-2
CDR3 DNA: TGTGCCAGCAGTCTGGGGAGGTACTATGGCTACACCTTC
CDR3 protein: CASSLGRYYGYTF

CDR3 length: 13
clone size: .
D gene: .
V gene: TRBV25-1
J gene: TRBJ2-1
CDR3 DNA: TGTGCCAGCAGTGATGGCGGACTCAATGAGCAGTTCTTC
CDR3 protein: CASSDGGLNEQFF

CDR3 length: 15
clone size: .
D gene: .
V gene: TRBV5-5
J gene: TRBJ1-2
CDR3 DNA: TGTGCCAGCAGCTTCGGTCTTGAGAGGGTCTATGGCTACACCTTC
CDR3 protein: CASSFGLERVYGYTF

CDR3 length: 18
clone size: .
D gene: .
V gene: TRBV21-1
J gene: TRBJ1-6
CDR3 DNA: TGTGCCAGCAGCAAGAAAGTGGAGGGGATGAGTCGTAATTCACCCCTCCACTTT
CDR3 protein: CASSKKVEGMSRNSPLHF

CDR3 length: 16
clone size: few
D gene: TRBD1
V gene: TRBV2
J gene: TRBJ1-1
CDR3 DNA: TGTGCCAGCAGTCCCCGACAGGGGAGGATGAACACTGAAGCTTTCTTT
CDR3 protein: CASSPRQGRMNTEAFF